This entry lists 16 T cell receptor beta chains sequenced from one sample in a study of OX40 agonist ivuxolimab in advanced cancers. Generated by immunoSEQ multiplex PCR, the TCRdb table keeps only in-frame clones and is missing some. The table has about 100,000 clones, roughly 90% seen once; the top ten hold under 0.2%. Sequenced here: CD4+ or CD8+ T cells sorted from blood, sampled in a trial of the OX40 agonist ivuxolimab. The receptors stem from an adult with an advanced solid tumor such as melanoma, head and neck, liver or kidney cancer.

This clone was found once. The chain uses TRBV29-1 and TRBJ2-2, with D unresolved. In germline, CDR1 is SQVTM, CDR2 ANQGSEA. V was cut by 7 bases and J by 5 bases, with 8 bases left in between. There are 11 residues in the CDR3. The chain's CDR3 is CSAAETGELFF. For the CDR3, the DNA is TGCAGCGCGGCAGAGACCGGGGAGCTGTTTTTT.

This chain uses TRBV5-4 with TRBJ1-1; no clear D gene. The V gene lost 1 base and the J gene lost 4 bases, with 11 bases spanning the gap. Germline V lookup: CDR1 SGHNT, CDR2 YYREEE (reference sequence). The CDR3 is 14 amino acids. CDR3 residues: CASSLRTSPTEAFF. Written as DNA, the CDR3 is TGTGCCAGCAGCTTGAGAACTTCTCCCACTGAAGCTTTCTTT.

This clone was detected a few times. Within the sample, other DNA sequences also encode this same CDR3. J is TRBJ1-5 and V is TRBV7-9; 8 nucleotides line up with TRBD1. The trim removed 1 base at V and 5 bases at J, leaving 1 base unmatched. CDR1 SEHNR and CDR2 FQNEAQ come from the germline V gene (reference sequence). This CDR3 comprises 14 residues. CDR3 nucleotide sequence: TGTGCCAGCAGCTTAGGACAGGGGTATCAGCCCCAGCATTTT. Residues: CASSLGQGYQPQHF.

This chain joins TRBV6-5 and TRBJ1-5; D is unresolved. The V end lost 5 bases, the J end lost 0 bases, and 11 bases lay between the germline ends. Germline-derived CDR1 and CDR2 are MNHEY and SVGAGI. CDR3 length equals 15 residues. CDR3 bases: TGTGCCAGCAGTATTTCAGTCTCTAGCAATCAGCCCCAGCATTTT. Amino acid sequence: CASSISVSSNQPQHF.

J is TRBJ1-4 and V is TRBV5-5; D not certain. Germline V gives CDR1 SGHKS, CDR2 YYEKEE (reference sequence). The CDR3 runs to 14 residues. The V gene lost 5 bases and the J gene lost 5 bases, with 13 bases spanning the gap. This CDR3 is CASRPGISNEKLFF. The CDR3 bases are TGTGCCAGCAGACCGGGGATCTCGAATGAAAAACTGTTTTTT. Filled out from reference TRBV5-5 and TRBJ1-4, the complete variable domain reads DAGVTQSPTHLIKTRGQQVTLRCSPISGHKSVSWYQQVLGQGPQFIFQYYEKEERGRGNFPDRFSARQFPNYSSELNVNALLLGDSALYLCASRPGISNEKLFFGSGTQLSVL.

The gene calls are TRBV6-1 and TRBJ1-1; tentative D call: TRBD1 (6 bases). This CDR3 has 14 residues. Germline V gene sequence: CDR1 MNHNS, CDR2 SASEGT. V lost 6 bases and J 5 bases, leaving 16 bases between the germline ends. The CDR3 region has the DNA TGTGCCAGCAGCCTACGGGGGGCTATTACTGAAGCTTTCTTT. Translating gives CASSLRGAITEAFF.

This clone was found once. The V and J genes are TRBV9 and TRBJ1-1; 9 bases align to TRBD1. CDR3 size: 14 residues. The ends lost 3 bases at V and 6 bases at J; junction bases unmatched: 6. Germline V gene data show CDR1 as SGDLS and CDR2 as YYNGEE. The CDR3 loop is CASSAPWTGAEAFF. The CDR3 bases are TGTGCCAGCAGCGCACCCTGGACAGGGGCTGAAGCTTTCTTT.

A few counts support this clone. The chain couples TRBV29-1 to TRBJ2-2; possible D gene TRBD1, 5 bases. CDR3 length equals 12 residues. The V and J ends lost 4 bases and 7 bases respectively, with 10 bases between them. CDR1 is SQVTM, CDR2 ANQGSEA, per germline. The CDR3 coding sequence is TGCAGCGTTGGTCCGCAGGGCGGGGAGCTGTTTTTT. Its protein is CSVGPQGGELFF.

V is TRBV10-3 and J is TRBJ2-1, with a weak D call TRBD1 (5 bases). Germline CDR1 is ENHRY and CDR2 is SYGVKD. The V end was cut by 10 bases, the J end by 2 bases, with 15 bases between. This CDR3 contains 14 residues. CDR3 DNA: TGTGCCACTGATAGGGGCCCTCCCTACAATGAGCAGTTCTTC. Translated: CATDRGPPYNEQFF.

The chain recombines TRBV10-3 with TRBJ2-1; TRBD1 matches at 11 bases. Unmatched junction bases numbered 13, after V lost 6 bases and J lost 0 bases. The CDR3 spans 19 residues. CDR1 and CDR2 (germline): ENHRY, SYGVKD. In nucleotides, the CDR3 is TGTGCCATCAGGAGGACCGGGACAGGGGGGATAAGCTCCTACAATGAGCAGTTCTTC. Its protein product is CAIRRTGTGGISSYNEQFF.

The V and J genes are TRBV4-2 and TRBJ1-6, with 9 bases lining up with TRBD1. The CDR3 length is 16 residues. CDR1 is LGHNA and CDR2 is YNFKEQ in the germline V gene. The V and J ends lost 3 bases and 7 bases, in that order; junction bases with no gene match: 7. The CDR3, as DNA: TGTGCCAGCAGCCAGGTCACCGGGACAGGGAATTCACCCCTCCACTTT. Protein sequence: CASSQVTGTGNSPLHF.

The V gene is TRBV15, the J gene TRBJ1-1, with D possibly being TRBD1 (5 bases). The ends were cut back, 4 bases at V and 4 bases at J, with 10 bases in the middle. Germline CDR1 LNHNV, CDR2 YYDKDF (reference sequence). This CDR3 is 13 amino acids long. CDR3 amino acids: CATSIHRFTEAFF. CDR3 DNA sequence: TGTGCCACCAGCATCCACAGGTTCACTGAAGCTTTCTTT.

V is TRBV7-3 and J is TRBJ1-1; D not certain. The germline CDR1 and CDR2 sequences are SGHTA and FQGTGA. V lost 5 bases and J lost 0, with 10 bases in between. The CDR3 has 14 residues. DNA of the CDR3: TGTGCCAGCAGCACCTCTGGGGTGAACACTGAAGCTTTCTTT. This encodes CASSTSGVNTEAFF.

The V and J genes are TRBV27 and TRBJ1-2, with 9 bases fitting TRBD1. J lost 8 bases, V lost 8 bases, and 12 bases had no gene match. The V gene's germline CDR1 is MNHEY and CDR2 SMNVEV (reference sequence). This CDR3 spans 14 amino acids. The DNA of the CDR3 is TGTGCCAGCCGGCGACAGGGACAGGGCTTGGGCTACACCTTC. It is translated as CASRRQGQGLGYTF.

This clone was counted once. The chain employs TRBV7-9 and TRBJ1-2; 10 bases are shared with TRBD1. CDR1 is SEHNR, CDR2 FQNEAQ, per germline (reference sequence). The CDR3 loop spans 15 amino acids. Unmatched junction bases numbered 13, after V lost 8 bases and J lost 7 bases. The CDR3 nucleotides are TGTGCCAGCGAATGGGACAGGGGTTCAGTTCGTGGCTACACCTTC. It translates to CASEWDRGSVRGYTF. Drawing the rest from reference TRBV7-9 and TRBJ1-2, the complete variable domain is DTGVSQNPRHKITKRGQNVTFRCDPISEHNRLYWYRQTLGQGPEFLTYFQNEAQLEKSRLLSDRFSAERPKGSFSTLEIQRTEQGDSAMYLCASEWDRGSVRGYTFGSGTRLTVV.

Turning to this clone: Other DNA sequences of this sample code for an identical CDR3. The chain is built from TRBV6-1 and TRBJ1-3, with D possibly matching TRBD1 (5 bases). V was cut by 6 bases and J by 0 bases, with 12 bases left in between. The V gene's germline CDR1 is MNHNS and CDR2 SASEGT. There are 15 residues in the CDR3. CDR3 nucleotides: TGTGCCAGCAGCCTCGGACATTTCTCTGGAAACACCATATATTTT. Its translation is CASSLGHFSGNTIYF.